These 12 T cell receptor beta chains came from one sample sequenced in a study of cytomegalovirus exposure and HLA in healthy donors. Primers for the PCR totalled 60 Vbeta and 13 Jbeta. The table came from immunoSEQ multiplex PCR; TCRdb's copy has only in-frame clones and leaves some out. The table records about 200,000 clones, about four fifths of them present only once. The material sequenced was PBMCs. The receptors come from a man younger than 45 in good health and CMV-seronegative.

V is TRBV10-3 and J is TRBJ2-5; D may be TRBD2 (5 bases). Germline V gene sequence: CDR1 ENHRY, CDR2 SYGVKD. Between the trimmed V and J ends, which lost 0 bases and 4 bases, there was a span of 6 bases. This CDR3 is built from 13 residues. The CDR3 loop reads CAISESEVETQYF. The CDR3 DNA is TGTGCCATCAGTGAGTCGGAGGTAGAGACCCAGTACTTC.

This sequence joins TRBV4-2 and TRBJ2-2, with D unclear. The germline gives CDR1 LGHNA, CDR2 YNFKEQ. V gave up 7 bases and J gave up 2 bases, with 14 bases separating them. This CDR3 comprises 15 residues. The CDR3 spells CASTPTFANTGELFF. DNA of the CDR3: TGTGCCAGCACCCCAACATTTGCTAACACCGGGGAGCTGTTTTTT.

The chain employs TRBV4-3 and TRBJ1-5, with TRBD1 matching 8 bases. In germline, CDR1 is LGHNA, CDR2 YSLEER. The CDR3 has 14 amino acids. V was pared by 4 bases and J by 5 bases, with 4 bases of the junction left unmatched. This CDR3 is CASSLSTGDQPQHF. The CDR3 DNA is TGCGCCAGCAGCCTCTCGACAGGGGATCAGCCCCAGCATTTT.

Notes on this clone: This same CDR3 is encoded by further DNA sequences in the sample. This sequence joins TRBV18 and TRBJ2-3, with TRBD1 as a possible D gene (6 bases). CDR1 KGHSH and CDR2 LQKENI come from the germline V gene. V lost 2 bases, J lost 6 bases, and 6 bases lay in between. The CDR3 loop spans 12 amino acids. The CDR3 loop reads CASSPRGDTQYF. For the CDR3, the DNA is TGTGCCAGCTCACCAAGGGGGGATACGCAGTATTTT.

V gene TRBV5-5 combines with J gene TRBJ2-3; D is undetermined. V was pared by 0 bases and J by 9 bases, with 8 bases between. Looked up from germline, CDR1 is SGHKS and CDR2 is YYEKEE (reference sequence). This CDR3 is built from 12 residues. The CDR3 nucleotides read TGTGCCAGCAGCTTGGAACTGCGAACGCAGTATTTT. It is translated as CASSLELRTQYF.

The chain combines TRBV6-1 with TRBJ1-5; 9 bases are a match to TRBD1. CDR3 length: 17 amino acids. Trimming cost V 3 bases and J 2 bases; bases outside gene matches: 8. The germline V gene has CDR1 MNHNS and CDR2 SASEGT. The CDR3 bases are TGTGCCAGCAGTGATTGGACAGGGGATTCGGGCAATCAGCCCCAGCATTTT. Its translation is CASSDWTGDSGNQPQHF.

The chain links TRBV6-5 to TRBJ1-1, with D uncertain. The germline gives CDR1 MNHEY, CDR2 SVGAGI. Trimming removed 2 bases from V and 10 bases from J, with 23 bases in between. The CDR3 extends over 16 amino acids. The CDR3 nucleotides are TGTGCCAGCAGTTACGGGCCCATTCTATTCGGAATTGGAGCTTTCTTT. Protein product: CASSYGPILFGIGAFF.

The chain joins TRBV29-1 to TRBJ2-1; D gene ambiguous. The CDR3 spans 14 residues. CDR1 and CDR2 (germline): SQVTM, ANQGSEA. V lost 2 bases, J lost 9 bases, and 17 bases lay in between. CDR3 residues: CSVERFAVDGEQFF. The CDR3, as DNA: TGCAGCGTTGAAAGGTTTGCGGTTGATGGTGAGCAGTTCTTC.

The chain has TRBV10-1 and TRBJ2-1; 11 bases map to TRBD2. The V segment lost 3 bases and the J segment 4 bases; nucleotides outside the gene matches: 5. CDR3 length: 16 amino acids. The germline V gene encodes CDR1 WNHNN and CDR2 SYGVQD (reference sequence). The DNA for the CDR3 is TGCGCCAGCAGTGACTTTAGCGGGGGGGATTACAATGAGCAGTTCTTC. This gives the protein CASSDFSGGDYNEQFF.

The rearrangement links TRBV2 to TRBJ1-4; 11 bases are a match to TRBD1. This CDR3 has 15 residues. Germline CDR1 reads SNHLY; CDR2 reads FYNNEI. After removal of 8 bases from V and 6 bases from J, the junction contained 8 bases not matched to a gene. The CDR3 DNA follows: TGTGCCAGCGAGGGATGGGGACAGGGGGATGAAAAACTGTTTTTT. The encoded protein is CASEGWGQGDEKLFF.

V and J are TRBV28 and TRBJ1-5; 7 nucleotides agree with TRBD1. The germline V gene has CDR1 MDHEN and CDR2 SYDVKM. Trimming took 3 bases from V and 7 from J; bases not matched to a gene: 9. The CDR3 totals 15 residues. Here the CDR3 reads CASSFRGALSQPQHF. CDR3 sequence (DNA): TGTGCCAGCAGTTTCAGGGGGGCGCTTTCCCAGCCCCAGCATTTT.

CDR3 sequence reads: CASSLGLGRDEQFF. CDR3 nucleotide sequence: TGTGCCAGCAGCTTGGGACTAGGGAGGGATGAGCAGTTCTTC. J is TRBJ2-1 and V is TRBV5-8, with TRBD2 matching over 7 bases. This CDR3 region has 14 residues. Germline trimming cut 0 bases from V and 8 bases from J; bases unmatched to any gene: 5. The germline V gene has CDR1 SGHTS and CDR2 YDEGEE.